The 3 T cell receptor beta chains below come from one sample, sequenced in a study of T-cell memory formation after mild COVID-19. TCRdb reprocessed the 5' RACE reads with MiXCR, giving one entry per CDR3 protein. This sample has approximately 300,000 distinct CDR3 sequences, with around a sixth found just once. The sample taken for sequencing was PBMCs or a T cell subset sorted from them (not recorded which). The receptors stem from a young man who had mild COVID-19 (a few samples of this study predate the infection). Cell type and time point are not known.

CDR3 sequence (DNA): TGTGCCAGCAGCTCAGGGACAGGGTACGCAAATGAGCAGTTCTTC. This encodes CASSSGTGYANEQFF. V gene TRBV7-3 combines with J gene TRBJ2-1; TRBD1 matches at 9 bases. The V gene's germline CDR1 is SGHTA and CDR2 FQGTGA. With V trimmed by 4 bases and J by 7 bases, 8 bases remained unmatched. This CDR3 contains 15 residues.

The chain couples TRBV10-3 to TRBJ2-5, with a tentative D call TRBD2 (5 bases). The CDR3 sequence is 12 residues long. V was pared by 11 bases and J by 0 bases, with 10 bases between. Germline CDR1 reads ENHRY; CDR2 reads SYGVKD. The CDR3 sequence: CAYGLNQETQYF. The CDR3 nucleotides read TGTGCCTACGGACTCAACCAAGAGACCCAGTACTTC.

V is TRBV5-5 and J is TRBJ2-1, with D hard to call. Trimming took 3 bases from V and 6 from J, leaving 4 bases between them. CDR1 is SGHKS, CDR2 YYEKEE, per germline (reference sequence). The CDR3 loop spans 11 amino acids. CDR3: CASSYFNEQFF. In DNA, the CDR3 is TGTGCCAGCAGCTACTTCAATGAGCAGTTCTTC.